This is a list of T cell receptor beta chains from one sample in a study of radiation and T cells in renal cell carcinoma. Repertoires were generated with immunoSEQ multiplex PCR, while TCRdb's copy carries only in-frame clones and drops some. Among about 130,000 clones listed, approximately 85% were seen once. The material was blood, obtained from a patient whose treatment included radiotherapy and nephrectomy. These receptors originate from a man in his fifties with renal cell carcinoma. The CDR3 runs from the conserved cysteine through the conserved F or W. The order of the fields is J gene, V gene, CDR3 protein.

j_gene: TRBJ2-2; v_gene: TRBV7-2; CDR3aa: CASSPLRLAGHTGELFF
j_gene: TRBJ1-5; v_gene: TRBV7-3; CDR3aa: CASSPQANQPQHF
j_gene: TRBJ2-2; v_gene: TRBV19; CDR3aa: CASSLDHNTGELFF
j_gene: TRBJ2-1; v_gene: TRBV5-1; CDR3aa: CASSFSGSSYNEQFF
j_gene: TRBJ2-7; v_gene: TRBV4-1; CDR3aa: CASSQRPGDSYEQYF
j_gene: TRBJ2-3; v_gene: TRBV6-5; CDR3aa: CASRNSGASTDTQYF
j_gene: TRBJ1-1; v_gene: TRBV28; CDR3aa: CASSSLTNTEAFF
j_gene: TRBJ1-1; v_gene: TRBV9; CDR3aa: CASSVGARTMNTEAFF
j_gene: TRBJ1-3; v_gene: TRBV5-4; CDR3aa: CASSKEGASGNTIYF
j_gene: TRBJ2-3; v_gene: TRBV9; CDR3aa: CASSRLGGRSTDTQYF
j_gene: TRBJ2-7; v_gene: TRBV7-8; CDR3aa: CASSSGREGFNEQYF
j_gene: TRBJ1-5; v_gene: TRBV7-2; CDR3aa: CASSLGGFSNQPQHF
j_gene: TRBJ2-5; v_gene: TRBV7-9; CDR3aa: CASSRGMAGPGETQYF
j_gene: TRBJ1-3; v_gene: TRBV30; CDR3aa: CAWSTGGSGNTIYF